This TCR beta chain appears in the sequencing data of a study of T-cell memory formation after mild COVID-19. Overall study results and limits: Unconfirmed was the SARS-CoV-2 specificity of second-wave clones that peaked on day 37.

TCRdb analysed the 5' RACE reads with MiXCR anew, one entry per CDR3 protein. The sample includes about 180,000 distinct CDR3 sequences, under 20% of them seen just once. Remarks on this clonotype: What it binds is not known.

The V end was cut by 6 bases, the J end by 3 bases, with 11 bases between. CDR1 and CDR2 from the germline V gene are KGHDR and SFDVKD. The CDR3 consists of 15 residues. The source is a man aged 18 to 30 who had mild COVID-19 (a few samples of this study predate the infection). Cell type and time point are not known. The specimen sequenced was PBMCs or a T cell subset sorted from them (not recorded which). The rearrangement links TRBV24-1 to TRBJ2-6; possible D gene TRBD1, 6 bases. The CDR3 DNA follows: TGTGCCACCAGTAACAGGGTTGATGGGGCCAACGTCCTGACTTTC. Amino acid sequence: CATSNRVDGANVLTF.